The 18 T cell receptor beta chains presented below share a single source sample, sequenced in a study of OX40 agonist ivuxolimab in advanced cancers. Generated by immunoSEQ multiplex PCR, the TCRdb table keeps only in-frame clones and is missing some. The sample contains 35,000 or so clones, roughly 72% of which appear only once. This specimen consisted of CD4+ or CD8+ T cells sorted from blood, obtained in a trial of the OX40 agonist ivuxolimab. The receptors come from an adult with an advanced solid tumor such as melanoma, head and neck, liver or kidney cancer.

There are a few counts of this clone. V and J are TRBV9 and TRBJ1-3; D is uncertain. Trimming cost V 0 bases and J 2 bases, with 9 bases left between them. The CDR3 totals 15 residues. Germline lookup yields CDR1 SGDLS and CDR2 YYNGEE. This CDR3 reads CASSVGSTAGNTIYF. CDR3 in DNA: TGTGCCAGCAGCGTAGGGTCTACAGCTGGAAACACCATATATTTT.

The rearrangement uses TRBV6-5 and TRBJ1-2; D is perhaps TRBD1 (6 bases). V was shortened by 5 bases and J by 1 base, with 8 bases between the two germline ends. CDR1 and CDR2 (germline): MNHEY, SVGAGI. The CDR3 runs 13 residues. The CDR3, as DNA: TGTGCCAGCAGTCGAGGGGGTAACTATGGCTACACCTTC. Translating it yields CASSRGGNYGYTF.

The chain couples TRBV6-5 to TRBJ2-7, with 9 bases identical to TRBD1. This CDR3 contains 13 residues. Losses at the gene ends were 6 bases for V and 3 bases for J; bases not matched to a gene: 3. Germline CDR1 MNHEY, CDR2 SVGAGI. Written as DNA, the CDR3 is TGTGCCAGCAGCCGGGGACAGGGCTACGAGCAGTACTTC. It is translated as CASSRGQGYEQYF.

This clone is a singleton in its sample. This rearrangement joins TRBV6-5 to TRBJ1-5; TRBD1 aligns across 7 bases. This CDR3 is built from 15 residues. Germline V lookup: CDR1 MNHEY, CDR2 SVGAGI. V gave up 5 bases and J gave up 2 bases; unmatched junction bases: 6. CDR3 nucleotide sequence: TGTGCCAGCAGTCAACTACAGGGGCGCAATCAGCCCCAGCATTTT. Its protein product is CASSQLQGRNQPQHF.

The table lists this clone with a few counts. Within the sample, other DNA sequences also encode this same CDR3. J is TRBJ2-7 and V is TRBV5-1, with 7 bases that match TRBD1. J was trimmed by 3 bases and V by 0 bases; bases with no gene match: 0. Germline loops: CDR1 SGHRS, CDR2 YFSETQ. CDR3 length: 13 residues. The CDR3 sequence is CASSLDRGYEQYF. In DNA form, the CDR3 reads TGCGCCAGCAGCTTGGACAGGGGCTACGAGCAGTACTTC.

The rearrangement joins TRBV5-6 to TRBJ1-6, with D perhaps matching TRBD1 (6 bases). V lost 4 bases to trimming and J lost 9 bases, with 14 bases between them. Germline values: CDR1 SGHDT, CDR2 YYEEEE. This CDR3 has 14 amino acids. The CDR3 is CASSLVQGTSPLHF. As DNA, the CDR3 is TGTGCCAGCAGCCTCGTGCAGGGGACTTCACCCCTCCACTTT.

Remarks on this clone: The junction differs from germline at one of its ends, possibly a read error. CDR3 amino acids: CASSEGGVGHTF. CDR3 sequence (DNA): TGTGCCAGCAGTGAAGGGGGGGTTGGCCACACCTTC. V and J are TRBV6-1 and TRBJ1-2, with D possibly matching TRBD1 (5 bases). CDR1 is MNHNS, CDR2 SASEGT, per germline. This CDR3 contains 12 residues.

As for this clone: One end of the junction does not line up with germline, which may come from a read error. This sample includes further DNA sequences coding for the same CDR3. V gene TRBV6-5 combines with J gene TRBJ1-6, with D hard to call. This CDR3 comprises 14 residues. Germline V gives CDR1 MNHEY, CDR2 SVGAGI. This CDR3 is CASSYGQVNSPLHF. The CDR3 nucleotides are TGTGCCAGCAGTTACGGGCAGGTTAATTCGCCCCTCCACTTT.

The chain joins TRBV5-1 to TRBJ2-5; TRBD2 agrees at 8 bases. From germline, CDR1 is SGHRS and CDR2 YFSETQ. The ends lost 0 bases at V and 3 bases at J; junction bases unmatched: 4. The CDR3 is made up of 15 amino acids. CDR3 DNA: TGCGCCAGCAGCTTGGGCACTAGCGGAAAAGAGACCCAGTACTTC. Its translation: CASSLGTSGKETQYF. Variable domain in full (rest from reference TRBV5-1 and TRBJ2-5): KAGVTQTPRYLIKTRGQQVTLSCSPISGHRSVSWYQQTPGQGLQFLFEYFSETQRNKGNFPGRFSGRQFSNSRSEMNVSTLELGDSALYLCASSLGTSGKETQYFGPGTRLLVL.

The rearrangement links TRBV11-3 to TRBJ2-2, with D unclear. V dropped 8 bases and J dropped 6 bases, with 10 bases sitting between them. Germline-derived CDR1 and CDR2 are SGHNT and YENEEA. The CDR3 loop spans 12 amino acids. In nucleotides, the CDR3 is TGTGCCAGCTCATCGAAGGCCGGGGAGCTGTTTTTT. Protein product: CASSSKAGELFF.

With respect to this clone: Other DNA sequences of this sample code for an identical CDR3. CDR3 sequence: CASGLVLAQNTEAFF. For the CDR3, the DNA is TGTGCTAGTGGTTTGGTACTAGCACAGAACACTGAAGCTTTCTTT. J is TRBJ1-1 and V is TRBV12-5, with no clear D. The V end lost 0 bases, the J end lost 1 base, and 9 bases lay between the germline ends. The CDR3 loop spans 15 amino acids. Germline loops: CDR1 LGHNT, CDR2 FRNRAP.

V and J are TRBV28 and TRBJ2-5; TRBD1 matches 7 bases. The germline CDR1 and CDR2 sequences are MDHEN and SYDVKM. The CDR3 totals 14 residues. J lost 3 bases, V lost 1 base, and 2 bases had no gene match. In DNA, the CDR3 is TGTGCCAGCAGTTTATTAGGGGGCGAAGAGACCCAGTACTTC. This gives the protein CASSLLGGEETQYF.

This chain joins TRBV6-6 and TRBJ1-2, with D unresolved. This CDR3 has 13 residues. Trimming stripped 7 bases from V and 5 bases from J, with 14 bases between. From germline, CDR1 is MNHNY and CDR2 SVGAGI (reference sequence). The CDR3 region has the DNA TGTGCCAGCACCGAATTAGGGTTTTATGGCTACACCTTC. Protein product: CASTELGFYGYTF.

This clone has just a few counts. The chain combines TRBV6-1 with TRBJ1-3; D is possibly TRBD1 (5 bases). Germline V lookup: CDR1 MNHNS, CDR2 SASEGT. CDR3 length equals 17 residues. Trimming removed 0 bases at V and 0 bases at J, with 12 bases between. The CDR3 DNA reads as TGTGCCAGCAGTGAAGCGCATGGGGGTTCCTCTGGAAACACCATATATTTT. It encodes CASSEAHGGSSGNTIYF.

The gene calls are TRBV6-5 and TRBJ1-2, with TRBD1 as a possible D gene (6 bases). The CDR3 loop spans 16 amino acids. Trimming removed 3 bases at V and 0 bases at J, with 14 bases between. Looked up from germline, CDR1 is MNHEY and CDR2 is SVGAGI. CDR3 sequence: CASSYLGGRANYGYTF. For the CDR3, the DNA is TGTGCCAGCAGTTATCTAGGGGGACGGGCTAACTATGGCTACACCTTC.

With regard to this clone: It may be a read error: a sequence one base away is much more abundant. The V call is TRBV5-2, the J call TRBJ1-4. TRBV5-2 is a documented pseudogene. The CDR3 is 17 amino acids. This CDR3 is CASSQDRAHRRKEKLFF. DNA of the CDR3: TGTGCCAGCAGCCAAGATAGGGCACACCGGAGGAAGGAAAAACTGTTTTTT.

There are a few counts of this clone. This chain connects TRBV19 to TRBJ1-5; perhaps TRBD1 as D (5 bases). The CDR3 consists of 13 residues. V lost 0 bases to trimming and J lost 7 bases, with 7 bases between them. CDR1 and CDR2 (germline): LNHDA, SQIVND (reference sequence). Here the CDR3 reads CASSIDRTQPQHF. CDR3 sequence (DNA): TGTGCCAGTAGTATAGATCGGACACAGCCCCAGCATTTT.

CDR3 bases: TGTGCCATCAGTGAGTCGTCAGGGGAGACAAATGAGCAGTTCTTC. Its protein is CAISESSGETNEQFF. The J gene is TRBJ2-1, the V gene TRBV10-3, with a possible D match to TRBD1 (6 bases). There are 15 residues in the CDR3. Germline CDR1 is ENHRY and CDR2 is SYGVKD. V lost 0 bases, J lost 7 bases, and 13 bases lay in between.